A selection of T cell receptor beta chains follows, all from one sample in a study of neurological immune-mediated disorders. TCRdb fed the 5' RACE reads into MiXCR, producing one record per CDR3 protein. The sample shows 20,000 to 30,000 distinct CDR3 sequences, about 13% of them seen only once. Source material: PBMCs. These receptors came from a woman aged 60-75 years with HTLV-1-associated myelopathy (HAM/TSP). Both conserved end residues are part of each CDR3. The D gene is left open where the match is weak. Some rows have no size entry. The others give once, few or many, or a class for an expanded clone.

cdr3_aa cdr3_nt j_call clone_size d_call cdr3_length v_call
CSASGGGVNEQFF TGCAGTGCTAGTGGCGGGGGGGTGAATGAGCAGTTCTTC TRBJ2-1 many TRBD2 13 TRBV20-1
CASSFRDRQFLNSYEQYF TGCGCCAGCAGCTTCAGGGACAGGCAGTTCCTCAACTCCTACGAGCAGTACTTC TRBJ2-7 few TRBD1 18 TRBV5-1
CASSSRPAEETQYF TGCGCCAGCAGCTCACGTCCCGCGGAAGAGACCCAGTACTTC TRBJ2-5 many - 14 TRBV5-1
CASSPQGQTYEQYF TGTGCCAGCTCACCTCAGGGCCAAACCTACGAGCAGTACTTC TRBJ2-7 - - 14 TRBV18
CSARYLSGFGYGYTF TGCAGTGCTAGATATCTAAGTGGGTTTGGTTATGGCTACACCTTC TRBJ1-2 many - 15 TRBV20-1
CASSQLPTSGSTSYEQYF TGTGCCAGCAGCCAGCTGCCCACTAGCGGGAGTACCTCCTACGAGCAGTACTTC TRBJ2-7 many TRBD2 18 TRBV4-2
CASSLDRGDEQFF TGTGCCAGCAGCTTGGACAGGGGGGATGAGCAGTTCTTC TRBJ2-1 many TRBD1 13 TRBV5-6
CASSLIRTGAGANVLTF TGTGCCAGCAGCCTCATCCGAACAGGGGCCGGGGCCAACGTCCTGACTTTC TRBJ2-6 many TRBD1 17 TRBV6-5
CASRDTGGNNEQFF TGTGCCAGCAGGGATACCGGCGGGAACAATGAGCAGTTCTTC TRBJ2-1 many - 14 TRBV12-3/TRBV12-4
CASSLEPHSSGNTIYF TGCGCCAGCAGCTTAGAGCCGCACAGCTCTGGAAACACCATATATTTT TRBJ1-3 many - 16 TRBV5-1
CSASGFSNQPQHF TGCAGTGCTAGTGGTTTCAGTAATCAGCCCCAGCATTTT TRBJ1-5 many - 13 TRBV20-1
CASSLGRTYNEQFF TGTGCCAGCAGCCTGGGACGGACGTACAATGAGCAGTTCTTC TRBJ2-1 many - 14 TRBV3-1
CSATRTKREGTSYNEQFF TGCAGTGCTACCCGTACGAAGCGGGAGGGCACCTCCTACAATGAGCAGTTCTTC TRBJ2-1 many TRBD2 18 TRBV20-1
CASSPQDTGELFF TGTGCCAGCAGCCCGCAGGACACCGGGGAGCTGTTTTTT TRBJ2-2 many - 13 TRBV7-2
CSASSTGPPDTQYF TGCAGTGCTAGTTCTACAGGGCCCCCAGATACGCAGTATTTT TRBJ2-3 - - 14 TRBV20-1
CAIKKGTSGRFNGELFF TGTGCCATCAAAAAGGGAACTAGCGGGAGATTTAACGGGGAGCTGTTTTTT TRBJ2-2 - TRBD2 17 TRBV5-4
CASSQVGAVGYTF TGTGCCAGCAGCCAAGTGGGGGCTGTTGGCTACACCTTC TRBJ1-2 - - 13 TRBV3-1
CASSPGQSEQYF TGTGCCAGCAGCCCTGGACAGAGCGAGCAGTACTTC TRBJ2-7 many - 12 TRBV7-9
CASSFAGNGYEQYF TGTGCCAGCAGTTTTGCTGGGAACGGGTACGAGCAGTACTTC TRBJ2-7 many - 14 TRBV27
CASSYSVNAVEAFF TGTGCCAGCAGTTACTCGGTGAATGCAGTAGAAGCTTTCTTT TRBJ1-1 many - 14 TRBV6-5
CASSLRAGTPHGANVLTF TGCGCCAGCAGCTTGCGGGCAGGGACGCCTCACGGGGCCAACGTCCTGACTTTC TRBJ2-6 many - 18 TRBV5-1
CASSLGTGQGPPSYNEQFF TGTGCCAGCAGTTTAGGAACAGGACAGGGGCCACCTTCCTACAATGAGCAGTTCTTC TRBJ2-1 many TRBD1 19 TRBV12-3/TRBV12-4
CASTYDTYNEQFF TGTGCCAGCACCTACGACACCTACAATGAGCAGTTCTTC TRBJ2-1 many - 13 TRBV2
CAISERGPRADTQYF TGTGCCATCAGTGAACGGGGGCCGAGGGCAGATACGCAGTATTTT TRBJ2-3 many - 15 TRBV10-3
CASSPRGGGATPGDTQYF TGTGCCAGCAGCCCTAGGGGCGGGGGGGCTACGCCTGGGGATACGCAGTATTTT TRBJ2-3 many TRBD2 18 TRBV7-8
CASSVSSGGNQPQHF TGTGCCAGCAGCGTATCATCGGGGGGCAATCAGCCCCAGCATTTT TRBJ1-5 many - 15 TRBV9
CSAQRGSYYEQFF TGTAGTGCCCAGCGGGGTTCCTACTATGAGCAGTTCTTC TRBJ2-1 - TRBD2 13 TRBV20-1
CASSFYICSARFPSVGITDTQYF - TRBJ2-3 once - 23 TRBV7-8
CASTAGGDGQPQHF TGTGCCAGCACCGCGGGTGGGGATGGCCAGCCCCAGCATTTT TRBJ1-5 many - 14 TRBV6-6
CATRSGNTIYF TGTGCCACCCGATCTGGAAACACCATATATTTT TRBJ1-3 many - 11 TRBV19
CSARDGGSVDTQYF TGCAGTGCTAGAGATGGCGGGAGTGTAGATACGCAGTATTTT TRBJ2-3 many TRBD2 14 TRBV20-1
CASSHATSGAYEQYF TGTGCCAGCAGCCACGCGACTAGCGGTGCGTACGAGCAGTACTTC TRBJ2-7 few TRBD2 15 TRBV3-1
CASSQERYNEQFF TGCGCCAGCAGCCAAGAAAGGTACAATGAGCAGTTCTTC TRBJ2-1 few - 13 TRBV4-3
CASSYSGYGYTF TGTGCCAGCAGTTATTCGGGGTATGGCTACACCTTC TRBJ1-2 few - 12 TRBV12-3/TRBV12-4
CASSQERGPTEAFF TGTGCCAGCAGCCAAGAACGGGGGCCCACTGAAGCTTTCTTT TRBJ1-1 many - 14 TRBV3-1
CASSPGGKLTNTEAFF TGTGCCAGCAGCCCTGGAGGGAAGCTCACTAACACTGAAGCTTTCTTT TRBJ1-1 many - 16 TRBV7-9
CSAGGEGTEAFF TGCAGCGCTGGGGGGGAGGGCACTGAAGCTTTCTTT TRBJ1-1 - - 12 TRBV29-1
CASSSSAGTTQYF TGTGCCAGCAGCTCGTCGGCCGGGACTACGCAGTATTTT TRBJ2-3 many - 13 TRBV7-2
CAWKGQGPYGYTF TGTGCCTGGAAAGGACAGGGGCCCTATGGCTACACCTTC TRBJ1-2 few TRBD1 13 TRBV30
CSADGSGVHNEQFF TGCAGTGCAGACGGTAGCGGGGTGCACAATGAGCAGTTCTTC TRBJ2-1 many TRBD2 14 TRBV20-1
CASTTGWGDNEQFF TGCGCCAGCACCACCGGGTGGGGGGACAATGAGCAGTTCTTC TRBJ2-1 large - 14 TRBV10-2
CSARRRGGHNEQFF TGCAGTGCTAGAAGGCGGGGGGGCCACAATGAGCAGTTCTTC TRBJ2-1 many TRBD2 14 TRBV20-1
CASSPEGKPNTEAFF TGTGCCAGCAGCCCCGAGGGGAAGCCGAACACTGAAGCTTTCTTT TRBJ1-1 many - 15 TRBV5-6
CASSFSGFKNIQYF TGTGCCAGCAGCTTTAGCGGATTCAAAAACATTCAGTACTTC TRBJ2-4 many - 14 TRBV7-2
CSAREDRGHGGGLGQPQHF TGCAGTGCTAGAGAGGACAGGGGGCATGGTGGGGGGCTTGGTCAGCCCCAGCATTTT TRBJ1-5 many TRBD1 19 TRBV20-1
CSARSGTDGGNTIYF TGCAGTGCTAGATCGGGGACAGACGGTGGAAACACCATATATTTT TRBJ1-3 many TRBD1 15 TRBV20-1
CASSLVGQGLTDTQYF TGCGCCAGCAGCTTGGTTGGACAGGGGTTAACAGATACGCAGTATTTT TRBJ2-3 few TRBD1 16 TRBV5-1
CSASREGIAYEQYF TGCAGTGCATCTAGGGAGGGAATCGCCTACGAGCAGTACTTC TRBJ2-7 many TRBD2 14 TRBV20-1
CASSLDRGNTGELFF TGTGCCAGCAGCTTGGACAGGGGGAACACCGGGGAGCTGTTTTTT TRBJ2-2 - TRBD1 15 TRBV7-9
CAIRGDFPGASYEQYF TGTGCCATCAGGGGGGACTTCCCGGGGGCCTCCTACGAGCAGTACTTC TRBJ2-7 many - 16 TRBV10-3
CASSQDGRGGRAFRTQYF TGCGCCAGCAGCCAAGACGGCAGGGGCGGGAGGGCCTTTCGTACGCAGTATTTT TRBJ2-3 - TRBD2 18 TRBV4-1